A selection of T cell receptor beta chains follows, all from one sample in a study of shared clonotypes between healthy human individuals. Measured with immunoSEQ multiplex PCR; TCRdb has only the in-frame clones, and not every one. This sample has about 690,000 clones, with about 90% found just once. Material for sequencing was memory CD8+ T cells from PBMCs. Every receptor here comes from a man between 18 and 35 years old in good health. Some clones in this sample may be carry-over from other donors' samples. The CDR3 runs from the conserved cysteine through the conserved F or W. D genes are given only for firm matches. Some rows mark clone size as missing; the rest say once, few, many or name a class of expanded clone.

TRBV5-1	.	TRBJ1-1	.	CASSFRTQDEAFF	TGCGCCAGCAGCTTTAGGACACAAGATGAAGCTTTCTTT
TRBV29-1	medium-sized	TRBJ2-2	.	CSAGALGELFF	TGCAGTGCTGGGGCTCTCGGGGAGCTGTTTTTT
TRBV28	once	TRBJ2-5	.	CASSLVQKETQYF	TGTGCCAGCAGTTTAGTGCAGAAAGAGACCCAGTACTTC
TRBV4-2	.	TRBJ2-5	TRBD2	CASSQDPPSGRGETQYF	TGTGCCAGCAGCCAAGATCCACCCAGCGGGAGGGGGGAGACCCAGTACTTC
TRBV5-8	.	TRBJ1-1	.	CASSPRRRNTEAFF	TGTGCCAGCAGCCCAAGGCGGAGAAACACTGAAGCTTTCTTT
TRBV6-6	.	TRBJ1-4	.	CASSFVGFEKLFF	TGTGCCAGCAGTTTTGTCGGATTTGAAAAACTGTTTTTT
TRBV5-6	.	TRBJ2-7	.	CASSLGGQIYEQYF	TGTGCCAGCAGCCTGGGGGGACAGATCTACGAGCAGTACTTC
TRBV13	.	TRBJ1-1	.	CASRGGEEEAFF	TGTGCCAGCAGGGGAGGGGAGGAAGAAGCTTTCTTT
TRBV12-5	.	TRBJ2-3	.	CASAPPDRYTDTQYF	TGTGCTAGTGCCCCCCCGGACCGATACACAGATACGCAGTATTTT
TRBV10-3	.	TRBJ1-5	.	CAISEPGNQPQHF	TGTGCCATCAGTGAGCCCGGGAATCAGCCCCAGCATTTT
TRBV6-1	once	TRBJ1-1	.	CASSELLEAFF	TGTGCCAGCAGTGAACTTCTTGAAGCTTTCTTT
TRBV9	.	TRBJ2-1	.	CASNDNEQFF	TGTGCCAGCAACGACAATGAGCAGTTCTTC
TRBV15	.	TRBJ2-7	.	CATSRDRRVQFSYEQYF	TGTGCCACCAGCAGAGATCGGAGGGTTCAATTCTCCTACGAGCAGTACTTC
TRBV7-9	.	TRBJ2-4	.	CASSPSGRENIQYF	TGTGCCAGCAGCCCATCGGGCAGGGAAAACATTCAGTACTTC
TRBV4-3	.	TRBJ2-2	.	CASSQVLGSGELFF	TGCGCCAGCAGCCAAGTGCTTGGGTCCGGGGAGCTGTTTTTT
TRBV27	.	TRBJ1-2	.	CASSFLDGSLGYTF	TGTGCCAGCAGTTTCTTGGACGGGTCTCTTGGCTACACCTTC
TRBV19	.	TRBJ2-7	TRBD2	CASSTLRSGTRVYEQYF	TGTGCCAGTAGCACACTTCGATCGGGGACTAGGGTCTACGAGCAGTACTTC
TRBV11-2	.	TRBJ2-5	TRBD2	CASSFQVAGGETQYF	TGTGCCAGCAGCTTCCAGGTAGCGGGAGGAGAGACCCAGTACTTC
TRBV5-1	.	TRBJ1-1	.	CASSLGGLGAFF	TGCGCCAGCAGCTTGGGGGGCCTGGGAGCTTTCTTT
TRBV28	once	TRBJ1-2	.	CASTQGRGEKKSREYGYTF	TGTGCCAGCACCCAAGGGAGGGGGGAAAAAAAGTCTCGGGAATATGGCTACACCTTC
TRBV18	.	TRBJ2-1	.	CASSPPRQGGSNEQFF	TGTGCCAGCTCACCACCTCGTCAGGGTGGTAGCAATGAGCAGTTCTTC
TRBV5-8	.	TRBJ2-7	.	CASIHEQYF	TGTGCCAGCATCCACGAGCAGTACTTC
TRBV7-9	.	TRBJ2-1	.	CASSLDPGQFF	TGTGCCAGCAGCTTGGACCCCGGGCAGTTCTTC
TRBV7-6	.	TRBJ1-1	.	CASSRGIGNTEAFF	TGTGCCAGCAGCAGGGGGATAGGGAACACTGAAGCTTTCTTT
TRBV4-3	.	TRBJ2-7	TRBD2	CASSQDMTSGEQYF	TGCGCCAGCAGCCAAGACATGACTAGCGGTGAGCAGTACTTC
TRBV28	once	TRBJ1-2	.	CASSLGGHYGYTF	TGTGCCAGCAGTTTGGGGGGGCACTATGGCTACACCTTC
TRBV27	.	TRBJ1-1	.	CASSPPKGLGRGAEAFF	TGTGCCAGCAGTCCCCCCAAAGGGTTAGGTCGGGGCGCTGAAGCTTTCTTT
TRBV7-2	.	TRBJ2-7	.	CASSSYSYEQYF	TGTGCCAGCAGCTCCTATAGCTACGAGCAGTACTTC
TRBV28	.	TRBJ2-3	.	CASSFISDTQYF	TGTGCCAGCAGTTTTATTTCAGATACGCAGTATTTT
TRBV7-2	.	TRBJ1-1	.	CASSLARVWGASAEAFF	TGTGCCAGCAGCTTAGCGCGGGTCTGGGGGGCAAGCGCTGAAGCTTTCTTT
TRBV2	.	TRBJ1-5	.	CASSGDTSLGQPQHF	TGTGCCAGCAGTGGGGACACCAGTCTGGGTCAGCCCCAGCATTTT
TRBV9	.	TRBJ2-1	TRBD2	CASSRRGDNEQFF	TGTGCCAGCTCCAGACGGGGGGACAATGAGCAGTTCTTC
TRBV5-6	.	TRBJ1-4	.	CASSFRWGDEKLFF	TGTGCCAGCAGCTTCCGGTGGGGGGATGAAAAACTGTTTTTT
TRBV7-9	.	TRBJ2-3	.	CASSQPARGDTQYF	TGTGCCAGCAGCCAGCCGGCACGCGGAGATACGCAGTATTTT
TRBV10-2	.	TRBJ2-7	TRBD1	CASSDPMDRVDFEQYF	TGCGCCAGCAGCGACCCAATGGACAGGGTCGATTTCGAGCAGTACTTC
TRBV11-2	once	TRBJ2-7	.	CASSLEDRGPHEQYF	TGTGCCAGCAGCTTAGAAGATCGGGGGCCCCACGAGCAGTACTTC
TRBV5-1	few	TRBJ2-7	.	CASSLAKDIRSYEQYF	TGCGCCAGCAGCTTGGCCAAGGACATTCGCTCCTACGAGCAGTACTTC
TRBV2	.	TRBJ1-6	TRBD1	CASYGTGVSSPLHF	TGTGCCAGCTACGGGACAGGGGTATCCTCACCCCTCCACTTT
TRBV15	.	TRBJ1-5	.	CATAEGTLGNQPQHF	TGTGCCACCGCGGAGGGGACATTGGGCAATCAGCCCCAGCATTTT
TRBV11-2	.	TRBJ2-1	TRBD2	CASRNPASGRNEQFF	TGTGCCAGCAGGAACCCAGCTAGCGGGAGGAATGAGCAGTTCTTC
TRBV6-5	.	TRBJ2-2	.	CASSDFEAGELFF	TGTGCCAGCAGTGATTTCGAGGCCGGGGAGCTGTTTTTT
TRBV28	.	TRBJ2-7	.	CASSLELSRYEQYF	TGTGCCAGCAGTTTGGAGTTGTCGCGTTACGAGCAGTACTTC
TRBV4-1	.	TRBJ2-3	.	CASPRKSTDTQYF	TGCGCCAGCCCCCGCAAAAGCACAGATACGCAGTATTTT
TRBV28	.	TRBJ2-1	.	CASSSLPPYNEQFF	TGTGCCAGCAGTAGCCTACCCCCCTACAATGAGCAGTTCTTC
TRBV5-5	once	TRBJ1-5	TRBD1	CASSLTGERGQPQHF	TGTGCCAGCAGCTTGACAGGGGAGAGGGGTCAGCCCCAGCATTTT
TRBV7-9	.	TRBJ2-2	TRBD1	CASRSPGQGYVGNTGELFF	TGTGCCAGCAGGTCTCCGGGACAGGGATACGTTGGTAACACCGGGGAGCTGTTTTTT
TRBV27	.	TRBJ1-1	.	CASSFGGNTEAFF	TGTGCCAGCAGCTTCGGGGGGAACACTGAAGCTTTCTTT
TRBV15	.	TRBJ2-1	TRBD2	CATRTGLEGVYNEQFF	TGTGCCACGCGAACGGGACTAGAAGGAGTTTACAATGAGCAGTTCTTC
TRBV2	.	TRBJ1-5	.	CASSDQLRITGNQPQHF	TGTGCCAGCAGCGACCAGCTAAGGATCACGGGCAATCAGCCCCAGCATTTT
TRBV7-9	.	TRBJ1-5	.	CASSSGRVGNQPQHF	TGTGCCAGCAGCTCCGGCAGGGTAGGGAATCAGCCCCAGCATTTT
TRBV25-1	.	TRBJ1-2	.	CASSEGRLYGYTF	TGTGCCAGCAGTGAAGGCAGACTCTATGGCTACACCTTC
TRBV19	once	TRBJ2-7	.	CASSPRQGYEQYF	TGTGCCAGTAGTCCACGCCAGGGCTACGAGCAGTACTTC
TRBV27	.	TRBJ2-7	.	CASGPRSRGLYEQYF	TGTGCCAGCGGACCTAGGTCGCGGGGTCTCTACGAGCAGTACTTC
TRBV7-9	.	TRBJ2-7	.	CASSETREEQYF	TGTGCCAGCAGCGAGACTAGAGAAGAGCAGTACTTC